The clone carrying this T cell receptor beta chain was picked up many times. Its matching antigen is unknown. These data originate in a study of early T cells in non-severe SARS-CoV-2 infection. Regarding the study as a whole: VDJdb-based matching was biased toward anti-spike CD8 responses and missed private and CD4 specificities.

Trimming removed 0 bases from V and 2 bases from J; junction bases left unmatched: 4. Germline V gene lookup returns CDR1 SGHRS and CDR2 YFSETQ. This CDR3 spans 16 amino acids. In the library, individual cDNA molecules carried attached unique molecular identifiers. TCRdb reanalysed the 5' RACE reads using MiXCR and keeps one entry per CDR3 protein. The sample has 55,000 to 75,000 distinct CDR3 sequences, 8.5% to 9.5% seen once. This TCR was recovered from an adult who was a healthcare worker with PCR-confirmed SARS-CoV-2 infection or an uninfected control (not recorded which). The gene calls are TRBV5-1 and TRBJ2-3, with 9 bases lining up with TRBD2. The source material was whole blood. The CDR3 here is CASSLVAGETTDTQYF. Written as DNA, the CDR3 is TGCGCCAGCAGCTTGGTAGCGGGGGAGACCACAGATACGCAGTATTTT.